This paragraph reports one T cell receptor (beta chain). Sequencing used immunoSEQ multiplex PCR; TCRdb keeps in-frame clones, though not all of them. Of 60,000 or so clones in the sample, over 85% were seen once. The data derive from a study of T cell changes during pregnancy in multiple sclerosis. Per germline, CDR1 SGHNT and CDR2 YENEEA. V was pared by 5 bases and J by 5 bases, with 7 bases between. The CDR3 totals 12 residues. Sequences were derived from CD4+ T cells from peripheral blood mononuclear cells, sampled before pregnancy. The clonotype originates from a female donor with multiple sclerosis, enrolled in a pregnancy study. The rearrangement uses TRBV11-3 and TRBJ2-1, with unresolved D. CDR3 nucleotide sequence: TGTGCCAGCAGCGGCAACCACAATGAGCAGTTCTTC. Translated, it gives CASSGNHNEQFF.